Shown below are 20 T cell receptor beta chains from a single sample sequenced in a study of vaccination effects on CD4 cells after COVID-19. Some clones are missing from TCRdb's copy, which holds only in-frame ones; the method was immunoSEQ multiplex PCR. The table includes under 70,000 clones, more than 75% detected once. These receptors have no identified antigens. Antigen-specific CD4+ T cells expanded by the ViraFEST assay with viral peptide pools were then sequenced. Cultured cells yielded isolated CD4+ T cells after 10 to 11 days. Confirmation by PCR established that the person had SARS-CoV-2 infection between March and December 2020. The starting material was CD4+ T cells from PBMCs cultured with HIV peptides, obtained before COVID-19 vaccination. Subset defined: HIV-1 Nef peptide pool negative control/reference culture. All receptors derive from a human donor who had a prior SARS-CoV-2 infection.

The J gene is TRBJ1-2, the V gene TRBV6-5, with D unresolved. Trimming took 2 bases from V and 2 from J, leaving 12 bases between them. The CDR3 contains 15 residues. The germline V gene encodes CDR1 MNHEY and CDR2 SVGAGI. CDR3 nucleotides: TGTGCCAGCAGTTACGTATGGTCCAGGAACTATGGCTACACCTTC. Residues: CASSYVWSRNYGYTF.

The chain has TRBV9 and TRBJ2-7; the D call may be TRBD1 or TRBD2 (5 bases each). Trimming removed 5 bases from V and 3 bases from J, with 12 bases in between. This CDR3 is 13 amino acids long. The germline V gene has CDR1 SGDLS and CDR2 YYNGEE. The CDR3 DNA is TGTGCCAGCAGTGAGGGACCAAACTACGAGCAGTACTTC. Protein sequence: CASSEGPNYEQYF.

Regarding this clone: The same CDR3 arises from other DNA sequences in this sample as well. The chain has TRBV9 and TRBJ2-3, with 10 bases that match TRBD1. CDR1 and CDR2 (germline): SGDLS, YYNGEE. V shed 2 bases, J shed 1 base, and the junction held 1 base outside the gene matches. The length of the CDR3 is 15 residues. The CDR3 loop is CASSVGTGGTDTQYF. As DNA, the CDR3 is TGTGCCAGCAGCGTCGGGACAGGGGGCACAGATACGCAGTATTTT.

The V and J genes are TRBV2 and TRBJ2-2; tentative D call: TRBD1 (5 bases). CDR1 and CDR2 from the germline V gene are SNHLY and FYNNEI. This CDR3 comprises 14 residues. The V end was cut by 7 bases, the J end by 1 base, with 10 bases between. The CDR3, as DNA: TGTGCCAGCATGAAAAGGGGGAACACCGGGGAGCTGTTTTTT. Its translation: CASMKRGNTGELFF.

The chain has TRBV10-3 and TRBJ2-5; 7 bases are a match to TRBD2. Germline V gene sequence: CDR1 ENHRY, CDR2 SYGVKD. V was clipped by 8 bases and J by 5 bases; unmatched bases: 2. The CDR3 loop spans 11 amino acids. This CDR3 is CAIGEGETQYF. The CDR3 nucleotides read TGTGCCATCGGGGAGGGGGAGACCCAGTACTTC.

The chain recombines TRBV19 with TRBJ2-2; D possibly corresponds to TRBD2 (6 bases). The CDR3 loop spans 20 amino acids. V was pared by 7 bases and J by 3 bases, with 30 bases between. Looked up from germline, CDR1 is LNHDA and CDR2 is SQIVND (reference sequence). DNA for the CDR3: TGTGCCAGTAAAAAACACCCCTCGACAGCCCCGAGGGAGGACACCGGGGAGCTGTTTTTT. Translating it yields CASKKHPSTAPREDTGELFF. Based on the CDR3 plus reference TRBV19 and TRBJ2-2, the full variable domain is DGGITQSPKYLFRKEGQNVTLSCEQNLNHDAMYWYRQDPGQGLRLIYYSQIVNDFQKGDIAEGYSVSREKKESFPLTVTSAQKNPTAFYLCASKKHPSTAPREDTGELFFGEGSRLTVL.

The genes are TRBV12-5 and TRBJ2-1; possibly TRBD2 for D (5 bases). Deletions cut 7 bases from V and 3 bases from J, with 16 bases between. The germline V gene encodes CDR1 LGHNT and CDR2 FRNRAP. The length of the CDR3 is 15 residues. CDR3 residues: CASASAGVVYNEQFF. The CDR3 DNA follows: TGTGCTAGTGCCTCGGCGGGCGTGGTCTACAATGAGCAGTTCTTC.

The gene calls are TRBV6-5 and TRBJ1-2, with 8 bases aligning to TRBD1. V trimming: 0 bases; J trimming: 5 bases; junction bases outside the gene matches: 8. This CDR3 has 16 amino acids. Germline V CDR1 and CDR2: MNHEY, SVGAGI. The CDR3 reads CASSYSWQGAGYGYTF. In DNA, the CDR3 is TGTGCCAGCAGTTACTCGTGGCAGGGGGCGGGGTATGGCTACACCTTC.

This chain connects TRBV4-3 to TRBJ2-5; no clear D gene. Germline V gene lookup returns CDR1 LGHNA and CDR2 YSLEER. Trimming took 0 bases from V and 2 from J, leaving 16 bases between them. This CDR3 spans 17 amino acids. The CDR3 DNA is TGCGCCAGCAGCCAAGATTATTCAGGAGTGGTTCAAGAGACCCAGTACTTC. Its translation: CASSQDYSGVVQETQYF.

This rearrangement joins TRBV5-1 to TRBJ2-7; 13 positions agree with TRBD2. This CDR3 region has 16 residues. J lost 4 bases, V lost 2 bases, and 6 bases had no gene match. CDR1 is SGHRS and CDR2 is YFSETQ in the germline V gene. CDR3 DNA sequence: TGCGCCAGCAGCTTCCGGACTAGCGGGAGTTTATACGAGCAGTACTTC. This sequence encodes CASSFRTSGSLYEQYF.

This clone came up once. The CDR3 DNA sequence: TGTGCTAGTGGTATAGGGGACAGGGGGCAAGTTGAAAAACTGTTTTTT. Encoded protein: CASGIGDRGQVEKLFF. This chain connects TRBV12-5 to TRBJ1-4; 12 bases fit TRBD1. This CDR3 comprises 16 residues. The germline gives CDR1 LGHNT, CDR2 FRNRAP. The ends lost 5 bases at V and 7 bases at J; junction bases unmatched: 8.

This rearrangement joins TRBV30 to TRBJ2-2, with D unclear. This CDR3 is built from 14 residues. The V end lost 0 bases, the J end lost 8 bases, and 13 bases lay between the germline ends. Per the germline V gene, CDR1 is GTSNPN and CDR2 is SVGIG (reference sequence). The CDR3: CAWSVQLRIGELFF. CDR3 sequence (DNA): TGTGCCTGGAGTGTTCAGTTACGGATTGGGGAGCTGTTTTTT.

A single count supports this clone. The CDR3 nucleotides are TGTGCCAGCAGTGGTGACCCTCGTGGTACTGAAGCTTTCTTT. It encodes CASSGDPRGTEAFF. V gene TRBV2 combines with J gene TRBJ1-1; D unclear. CDR1 is SNHLY and CDR2 is FYNNEI in the germline V gene. The V and J ends lost 4 bases and 5 bases respectively, with 14 bases between them. The CDR3 extends over 14 amino acids. Based on the CDR3 plus reference TRBV2 and TRBJ1-1, the full variable domain is EPEVTQTPSHQVTQMGQEVILRCVPISNHLYFYWYRQILGQKVEFLVSFYNNEISEKSEIFDDQFSVERPDGSNFTLKIRSTKLEDSAMYFCASSGDPRGTEAFFGQGTRLTVV.

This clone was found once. CDR3 in amino acids: CARKHRRRTGGGNTIYF. As DNA, the CDR3 is TGTGCCCGAAAACATCGGAGGAGGACAGGGGGTGGAAACACCATATATTTT. V and J are TRBV5-6 and TRBJ1-3, with 10 bases that match TRBD1. In germline, CDR1 is SGHDT, CDR2 YYEEEE. V shed 10 bases and J 3 bases; nucleotides not matched to a gene: 16. This CDR3 has 17 amino acids.

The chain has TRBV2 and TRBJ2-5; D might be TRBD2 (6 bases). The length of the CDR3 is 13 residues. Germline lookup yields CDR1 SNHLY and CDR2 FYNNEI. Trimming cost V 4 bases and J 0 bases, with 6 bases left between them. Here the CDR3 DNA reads TGTGCCAGCAGTGGGACTAACCAAGAGACCCAGTACTTC. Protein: CASSGTNQETQYF.

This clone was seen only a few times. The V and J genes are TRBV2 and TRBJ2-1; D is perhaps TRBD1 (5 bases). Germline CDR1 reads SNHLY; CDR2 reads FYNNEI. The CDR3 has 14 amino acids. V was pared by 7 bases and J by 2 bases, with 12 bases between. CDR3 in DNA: TGTGCCAGCACCCCCCAGGGTGCCTACAATGAGCAGTTCTTC. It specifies CASTPQGAYNEQFF.

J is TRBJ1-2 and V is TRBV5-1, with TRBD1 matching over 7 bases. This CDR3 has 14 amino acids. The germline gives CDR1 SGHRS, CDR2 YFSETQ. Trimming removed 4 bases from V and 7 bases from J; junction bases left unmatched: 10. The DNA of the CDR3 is TGCGCCAGCAGCGGGGGACAGATCCACGCTGGCTACACCTTC. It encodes CASSGGQIHAGYTF.

CDR3 in amino acids: CASSLGEDGGYTF. In nucleotides, the CDR3 is TGTGCCAGCAGCTTAGGGGAGGACGGTGGCTACACCTTC. The chain carries TRBV7-3 and TRBJ1-2; D is unresolved. This CDR3 comprises 13 residues. The V end was cut by 2 bases, the J end by 7 bases, with 11 bases between. Looked up from germline, CDR1 is SGHTA and CDR2 is FQGTGA.

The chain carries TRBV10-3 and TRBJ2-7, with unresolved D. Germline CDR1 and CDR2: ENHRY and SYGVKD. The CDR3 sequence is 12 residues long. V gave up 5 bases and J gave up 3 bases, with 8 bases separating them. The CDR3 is CAISTTSYEQYF. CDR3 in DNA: TGTGCCATCAGTACCACAAGCTACGAGCAGTACTTC.

As DNA, the CDR3 is TGTGCCAGCAACGCTAGCGGGAGGGGGGGGGAGAATGAGCAGTTCTTC. It yields the protein CASNASGRGGENEQFF. This chain connects TRBV6-4 to TRBJ2-1, with 12 bases matching TRBD2. Germline CDR1 MRHNA, CDR2 SNTAGT. Unmatched junction bases numbered 11, after V lost 7 bases and J lost 7 bases. The CDR3 consists of 16 residues.